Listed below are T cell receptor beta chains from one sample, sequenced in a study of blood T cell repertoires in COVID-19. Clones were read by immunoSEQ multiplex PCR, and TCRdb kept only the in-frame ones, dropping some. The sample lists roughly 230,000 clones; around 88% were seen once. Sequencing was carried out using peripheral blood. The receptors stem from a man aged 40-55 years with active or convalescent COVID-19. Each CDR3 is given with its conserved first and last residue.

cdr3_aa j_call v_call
CASSEAGLAGRYEQYF TRBJ2-7 TRBV2
CASSSGQGSPTNEKLFF TRBJ1-4 TRBV5-5
CASSRSTGMNTEAFF TRBJ1-1 TRBV4-1
CAIGERGDSTDTQYF TRBJ2-3 TRBV10-3
CASSPNGLAGNNEQYF TRBJ2-7 TRBV4-2
CASSQDPGGPQYF TRBJ2-4 TRBV4-1
CASRSDQGLGNTIYF TRBJ1-3 TRBV10-2
CASSQSDRGGEKLFF TRBJ1-4 TRBV4-3
CASSQRGGHNFYGYTF TRBJ1-2 TRBV27
CASSARQGGNSPLHF TRBJ1-6 TRBV9
CASTYQRSANYGYTF TRBJ1-2 TRBV6-5
CASSQTGVNTEAFF TRBJ1-1 TRBV3-1/TRBV3-2
CASSTLESSYNEQFF TRBJ2-1 TRBV6-5
CASSTGLAGADTQYF TRBJ2-3 TRBV5-1
CASSAGTPNSPLHF TRBJ1-6 TRBV9
CASSLALWGGQPQHF TRBJ1-5 TRBV7-8
CASTLQGARETQYF TRBJ2-5 TRBV7-9
CASSSNYGYTF TRBJ1-2 TRBV6-5
CASSVSGDTEAFF TRBJ1-1 TRBV5-1
CASSRISNQPQHF TRBJ1-5 TRBV6-1
CASSKTGGTEAFF TRBJ1-1 TRBV7-9
CASSTNRRGTAANYGYTF TRBJ1-2 TRBV19
CAWSSQITRSPLHF TRBJ1-6 TRBV30
CSVEEGGHGTGELFF TRBJ2-2 TRBV29-1
CASSSDKHQPQHF TRBJ1-5 TRBV7-2
CASSQRRTTDNYGYTF TRBJ1-2 TRBV18